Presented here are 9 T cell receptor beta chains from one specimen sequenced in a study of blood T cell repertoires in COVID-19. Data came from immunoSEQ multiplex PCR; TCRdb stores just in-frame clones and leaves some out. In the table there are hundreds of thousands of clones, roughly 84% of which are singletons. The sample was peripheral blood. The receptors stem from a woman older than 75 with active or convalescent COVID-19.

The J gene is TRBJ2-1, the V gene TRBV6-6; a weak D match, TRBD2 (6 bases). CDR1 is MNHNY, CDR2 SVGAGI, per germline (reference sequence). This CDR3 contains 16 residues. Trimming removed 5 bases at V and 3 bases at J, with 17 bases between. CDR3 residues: CASSREGGNRYNEQFF. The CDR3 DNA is TGTGCCAGCAGTCGAGAAGGAGGGAATCGCTACAATGAGCAGTTCTTC.

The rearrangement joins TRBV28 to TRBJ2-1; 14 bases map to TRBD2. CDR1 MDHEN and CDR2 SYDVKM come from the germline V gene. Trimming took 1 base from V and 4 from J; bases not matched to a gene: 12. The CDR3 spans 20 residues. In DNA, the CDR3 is TGTGCCAGCAGTTTATCCTTCCTGACTAGCGGGGGGGCCCCTTACAATGAGCAGTTCTTC. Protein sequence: CASSLSFLTSGGAPYNEQFF.

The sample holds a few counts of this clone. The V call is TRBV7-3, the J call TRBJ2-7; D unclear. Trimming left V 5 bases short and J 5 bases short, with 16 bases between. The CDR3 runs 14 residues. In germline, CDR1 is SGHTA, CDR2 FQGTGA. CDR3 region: CASSHYLSPHEQYF. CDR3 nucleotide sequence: TGTGCCAGCAGCCACTATCTTAGCCCCCACGAGCAGTACTTC.

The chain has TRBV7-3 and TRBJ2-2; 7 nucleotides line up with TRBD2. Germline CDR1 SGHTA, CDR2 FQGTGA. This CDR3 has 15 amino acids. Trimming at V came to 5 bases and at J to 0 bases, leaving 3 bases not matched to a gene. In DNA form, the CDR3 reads TGTGCCAGCAGCCCACGGGGGGCGAACACCGGGGAGCTGTTTTTT. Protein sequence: CASSPRGANTGELFF.

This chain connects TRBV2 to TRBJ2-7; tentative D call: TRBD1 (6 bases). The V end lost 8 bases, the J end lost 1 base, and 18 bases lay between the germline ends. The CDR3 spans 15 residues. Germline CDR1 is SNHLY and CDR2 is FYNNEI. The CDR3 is CASLKGTGSSYEQYF. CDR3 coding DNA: TGTGCCAGCCTAAAGGGTACAGGGTCTTCCTACGAGCAGTACTTC.

The chain's CDR3 is CASSQNRANTGELFF. CDR3 nucleotide sequence: TGTGCCAGCAGCCAGAACAGGGCGAACACCGGGGAGCTGTTTTTT. This chain uses TRBV3-1 (or the pseudogene TRBV3-2) with TRBJ2-2, with TRBD1 as a possible D gene (6 bases). This CDR3 is built from 15 residues. Germline V CDR1 and CDR2: LGHDT, YNNKEL (reference sequence). Trimming removed 3 bases from V and 0 bases from J, with 8 bases in between.

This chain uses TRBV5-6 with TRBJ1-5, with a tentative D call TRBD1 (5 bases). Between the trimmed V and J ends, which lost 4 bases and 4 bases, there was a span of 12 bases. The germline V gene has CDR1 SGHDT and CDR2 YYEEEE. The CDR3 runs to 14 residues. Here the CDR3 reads CASSHRIGNQPQHF. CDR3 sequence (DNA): TGTGCCAGCAGCCACAGGATTGGGAATCAGCCCCAGCATTTT.

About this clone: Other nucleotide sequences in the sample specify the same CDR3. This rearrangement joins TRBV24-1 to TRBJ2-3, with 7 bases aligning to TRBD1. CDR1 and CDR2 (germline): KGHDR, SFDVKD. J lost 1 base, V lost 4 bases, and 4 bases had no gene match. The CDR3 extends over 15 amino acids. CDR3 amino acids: CATSDSGQGTDTQYF. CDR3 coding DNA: TGTGCCACCAGTGACAGTGGACAGGGCACAGATACGCAGTATTTT.

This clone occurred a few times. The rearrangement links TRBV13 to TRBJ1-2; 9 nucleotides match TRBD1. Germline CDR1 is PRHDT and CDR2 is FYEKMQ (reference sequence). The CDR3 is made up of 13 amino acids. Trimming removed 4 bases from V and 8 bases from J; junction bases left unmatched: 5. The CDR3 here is CASSYRGRGGYTF. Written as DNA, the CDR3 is TGTGCCAGCAGCTACAGGGGGCGCGGCGGCTACACCTTC.